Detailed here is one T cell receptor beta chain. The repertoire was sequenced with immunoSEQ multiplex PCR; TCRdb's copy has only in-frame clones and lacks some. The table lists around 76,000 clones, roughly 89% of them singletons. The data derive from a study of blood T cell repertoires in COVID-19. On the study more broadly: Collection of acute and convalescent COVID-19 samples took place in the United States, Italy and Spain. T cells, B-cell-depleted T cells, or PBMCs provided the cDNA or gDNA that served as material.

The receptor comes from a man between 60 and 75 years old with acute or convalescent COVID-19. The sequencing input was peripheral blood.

CDR3 sequence reads: CASSQPYGKTGDDGYTF. DNA for the CDR3: TGTGCCAGCAGCCAACCGTACGGCAAGACAGGTGACGATGGCTACACCTTC. This chain uses TRBV4-2 with TRBJ1-2; D is perhaps TRBD1 (6 bases). Looked up from germline, CDR1 is LGHNA and CDR2 is YNFKEQ. CDR3 length: 17 amino acids. V gave up 2 bases and J gave up 6 bases, with 22 bases separating them.